The next 27 T cell receptor beta chains were all read from a single sample in a study of blood T cell repertoires in COVID-19. The protocol was immunoSEQ multiplex PCR, while the TCRdb copy is restricted to in-frame clones and leaves out a portion. The table includes about 240,000 clones, approximately 83% detected once. Input material: PBMCs or T cells enriched from blood (not recorded which). The receptors come from a woman aged 40 to 55 with acute COVID-19.

This chain joins TRBV5-5 and TRBJ2-1; D remains ambiguous. V shed 4 bases and J shed 7 bases, with 12 bases lying between them. Germline CDR1 reads SGHKS; CDR2 reads YYEKEE (reference sequence). The CDR3 is 13 amino acids. CDR3 sequence reads: CASSRLAENEQFF. The CDR3 nucleotides are TGTGCCAGCAGCCGACTGGCGGAAAATGAGCAGTTCTTC.

The rearrangement joins TRBV15 to TRBJ2-1; D call uncertain. There are 14 residues in the CDR3. Looked up from germline, CDR1 is LNHNV and CDR2 is YYDKDF (reference sequence). Between the trimmed V and J ends, which lost 1 base and 9 bases, there was a span of 13 bases. CDR3 residues: CATSRGFGSGEQFF. CDR3 DNA: TGTGCCACCAGCAGAGGATTCGGGTCGGGTGAGCAGTTCTTC.

The V call is TRBV12-3 or TRBV12-4, the J call TRBJ2-3; D is perhaps TRBD1 (5 bases). V shed 6 bases and J shed 4 bases, with 11 bases lying between them. This CDR3 has 13 amino acids. Here the CDR3 DNA reads TGTGCCAGCAGCCCACCAGGGCCAGATACGCAGTATTTT. It is translated as CASSPPGPDTQYF.

The V gene is TRBV7-9, the J gene TRBJ2-2; 16 bases fit TRBD2. V shed 1 base, J shed 9 bases, and the junction held 5 bases outside the gene matches. CDR3 length: 17 residues. CDR1 and CDR2 from the germline V gene are SEHNR and FQNEAQ (reference sequence). CDR3 loop: CASSLVGLAGGGRELFF. The CDR3 region has the DNA TGTGCCAGCAGCTTAGTGGGACTAGCGGGAGGGGGCCGGGAGCTGTTTTTT.

The chain links TRBV5-1 to TRBJ2-5, with D possibly matching TRBD1 (5 bases). Trimming removed 0 bases at V and 1 base at J, with 10 bases between. From germline, CDR1 is SGHRS and CDR2 YFSETQ. This CDR3 is 15 amino acids long. CDR3 DNA: TGCGCCAGCAGCTTGGGGCAGGACACCCAAGAGACCCAGTACTTC. Translation: CASSLGQDTQETQYF. Drawing the rest from reference TRBV5-1 and TRBJ2-5, the complete variable domain is KAGVTQTPRYLIKTRGQQVTLSCSPISGHRSVSWYQQTPGQGLQFLFEYFSETQRNKGNFPGRFSGRQFSNSRSEMNVSTLELGDSALYLCASSLGQDTQETQYFGPGTRLLVL.

The J gene is TRBJ2-7, the V gene TRBV15; possible D gene TRBD2, 5 bases. Germline CDR1 is LNHNV and CDR2 is YYDKDF (reference sequence). The CDR3 consists of 14 residues. The V end lost 0 bases, the J end lost 3 bases, and 9 bases lay between the germline ends. CDR3 amino acids: CATSREEGSYEQYF. CDR3 coding DNA: TGTGCCACCAGCAGAGAAGAGGGCAGCTACGAGCAGTACTTC.

CDR3 protein: CASSLDKRDINLYGYTF. The CDR3 DNA is TGCGCCAGCAGCTTGGATAAGCGGGACATCAACCTCTATGGCTACACCTTC. The chain links TRBV5-1 to TRBJ1-2, with D tentatively TRBD1 (6 bases). Trimming left V 0 bases short and J 4 bases short, with 19 bases between. The germline CDR1 and CDR2 sequences are SGHRS and YFSETQ. The CDR3 consists of 17 residues.

The V and J genes are TRBV5-8 and TRBJ1-5; D may be TRBD1 (5 bases). The CDR3 runs 16 residues. Between the trimmed V and J ends, which lost 6 bases and 9 bases, there was a span of 25 bases. Germline CDR1 and CDR2: SGHTS and YDEGEE. The CDR3 loop reads CASTAGGGGVLRPQHF. DNA of the CDR3: TGTGCCAGCACGGCCGGAGGCGGGGGGGTACTGCGGCCCCAGCATTTT.

This chain links TRBV15 with TRBJ2-1, with TRBD2 identical over 7 bases. The germline V gene has CDR1 LNHNV and CDR2 YYDKDF (reference sequence). Trimming took 5 bases from V and 10 from J; bases not matched to a gene: 14. There are 15 residues in the CDR3. This CDR3 reads CATSSHQRAGEEQFF. The DNA for the CDR3 is TGTGCCACCAGCTCCCATCAACGGGCGGGAGAGGAGCAGTTCTTC.

The V gene is TRBV6-5, the J gene TRBJ2-7, with 7 bases matching TRBD2. Trimming at V came to 4 bases and at J to 0 bases, leaving 6 bases not matched to a gene. Germline-derived CDR1 and CDR2 are MNHEY and SVGAGI. The CDR3 consists of 15 residues. CDR3 region: CASSSWDYISYEQYF. The CDR3 DNA follows: TGTGCCAGCAGTTCCTGGGACTATATCTCCTACGAGCAGTACTTC.

The chain joins TRBV4-2 to TRBJ1-1; 7 bases match TRBD1. CDR3 length: 17 amino acids. Unmatched junction bases numbered 14, after V lost 6 bases and J lost 1 base. Germline V gene sequence: CDR1 LGHNA, CDR2 YNFKEQ. The CDR3 DNA reads TGTGCCAGCAGTCCTCAGCCTCTAGGGACAGCGAACACTGAAGCTTTCTTT. It translates to CASSPQPLGTANTEAFF.

The rearrangement joins TRBV29-1 to TRBJ2-1; D is uncertain. The V end lost 6 bases, the J end lost 6 bases, and 21 bases lay between the germline ends. Germline V lookup: CDR1 SQVTM, CDR2 ANQGSEA. The CDR3 loop spans 15 amino acids. The DNA for the CDR3 is TGCAGCGTCGGTCTCGGAGTCTTGGATGGCAATGAGCAGTTCTTC. The encoded protein is CSVGLGVLDGNEQFF.

The rearrangement joins TRBV5-4 to TRBJ1-1, with 8 bases fitting TRBD1. The germline V gene has CDR1 SGHNT and CDR2 YYREEE (reference sequence). V shed 4 bases, J shed 4 bases, and the junction held 12 bases outside the gene matches. This CDR3 region has 16 residues. The CDR3 here is CASSDMTGEIFTEAFF. The CDR3 nucleotides read TGTGCCAGCAGCGACATGACAGGGGAAATCTTCACTGAAGCTTTCTTT.

This clone has more than one count but fewer than ten. The chain recombines TRBV4-1 with TRBJ2-7; possible D gene TRBD2, 5 bases. The germline V and J ends were trimmed by 4 bases and 0 bases, with 16 bases remaining between them. The CDR3 loop spans 16 amino acids. CDR1 and CDR2 (germline): MGHRA, YSYEKL. The CDR3 sequence: CASSRTTSLSSYEQYF. Here the CDR3 DNA reads TGCGCCAGCAGCCGCACAACTAGTCTGAGCTCCTACGAGCAGTACTTC.

The chain links TRBV10-3 to TRBJ1-1; D is uncertain. The CDR3 spans 14 residues. The V and J ends lost 3 bases and 1 base respectively, with 9 bases between them. From germline, CDR1 is ENHRY and CDR2 SYGVKD. The CDR3 loop is CAISESRQNTEAFF. The CDR3 DNA reads TGTGCCATCAGTGAAAGCAGGCAGAACACTGAAGCTTTCTTT.

The chain uses TRBV18 and TRBJ2-1, with D unresolved. The CDR3 runs 15 residues. Per the germline V gene, CDR1 is KGHSH and CDR2 is LQKENI. The V and J ends lost 6 bases and 0 bases respectively, with 12 bases between them. CDR3 DNA sequence: TGTGCCAGCTCCCCTACTACCCTCTCCTACAATGAGCAGTTCTTC. This codes for CASSPTTLSYNEQFF.

The gene calls are TRBV27 and TRBJ2-7, with 9 bases fitting TRBD2. Germline CDR1 reads MNHEY; CDR2 reads SMNVEV (reference sequence). CDR3 length equals 14 residues. V was pared by 5 bases and J by 2 bases, with 4 bases of the junction left unmatched. CDR3 in DNA: TGTGCCAGCAGTCTTCGGACTAGCGCCTACGAGCAGTACTTC. Translation: CASSLRTSAYEQYF.

The chain combines TRBV6-5 with TRBJ2-1, with D possibly matching TRBD1 (8 bases). Germline CDR1 reads MNHEY; CDR2 reads SVGAGI. The V end was cut by 6 bases, the J end by 5 bases, with 14 bases between. This CDR3 contains 14 residues. The DNA for the CDR3 is TGTGCCAGCAGCAGCGGGACAGGACACAATGAGCAGTTCTTC. This sequence encodes CASSSGTGHNEQFF.

The J gene is TRBJ2-2, the V gene TRBV9; D may be TRBD2 (6 bases). There are 17 residues in the CDR3. Per germline, CDR1 SGDLS and CDR2 YYNGEE. The V end was cut by 3 bases, the J end by 0 bases, with 15 bases between. The CDR3 coding sequence is TGTGCCAGCAGCGGCGATTCTAGCGATCCGAACACCGGGGAGCTGTTTTTT. Translation: CASSGDSSDPNTGELFF.

V and J are TRBV2 and TRBJ2-2, with TRBD1 identical over 7 bases. The V gene's germline CDR1 is SNHLY and CDR2 FYNNEI. The CDR3 is 14 residues long. The V gene end was trimmed by 4 bases and the J gene end by 5 bases; junction bases not matched to a gene: 4. The CDR3: CASSVAGGTGELFF. The CDR3, as DNA: TGTGCCAGCAGTGTAGCAGGGGGTACCGGGGAGCTGTTTTTT.

The CDR3 here is CASSQAGGSTDTQYF. CDR3 DNA: TGTGCCAGCAGCCAAGCGGGAGGTAGTACAGATACGCAGTATTTT. V and J are TRBV7-3 and TRBJ2-3, with 9 bases matching TRBD2. V gave up 5 bases and J gave up 3 bases; unmatched junction bases: 6. The CDR3 extends over 15 amino acids. Germline CDR1 is SGHTA and CDR2 is FQGTGA.

The chain carries TRBV20-1 and TRBJ2-7; D remains unclear. This CDR3 is 11 amino acids long. With 2 bases removed from V and 3 bases from J, the gap between germline ends came to 5 bases. The V gene's germline CDR1 is DFQATT and CDR2 SNEGSKA (reference sequence). The CDR3 coding sequence is TGCAGTGCTAGACCCATCTACGAGCAGTACTTC. Its protein is CSARPIYEQYF.

V gene TRBV12-3 or TRBV12-4 combines with J gene TRBJ1-2; perhaps TRBD1 as D (5 bases). Trimming left V 7 bases short and J 2 bases short, with 11 bases between. The CDR3 spans 13 residues. CDR3 coding DNA: TGTGCCAGCACCGAGACAGAGAACTATGGCTACACCTTC. Its translation is CASTETENYGYTF.

This clone has only one observation. The rearrangement uses TRBV7-6 and TRBJ2-7, with 8 positions matching TRBD2. This CDR3 has 16 residues. The trim removed 5 bases at V and 3 bases at J, leaving 12 bases unmatched. CDR1 is SGHVS and CDR2 is FNYEAQ in the germline V gene. The DNA for the CDR3 is TGTGCCAGCAGCCGGGGGAATAGCGGGGTCAACTACGAGCAGTACTTC. This sequence encodes CASSRGNSGVNYEQYF.

The chain carries TRBV6-1 and TRBJ1-2; 8 nucleotides match TRBD1. CDR1 MNHNS and CDR2 SASEGT come from the germline V gene. The CDR3 extends over 15 amino acids. V shed 3 bases and J 4 bases; nucleotides not matched to a gene: 7. CDR3 sequence reads: CASSEADRGIYGYTF. For the CDR3, the DNA is TGTGCCAGCAGTGAGGCAGACAGGGGAATCTATGGCTACACCTTC.

This chain uses TRBV6-5 with TRBJ1-2, with 9 bases identical to TRBD1. Germline V gene sequence: CDR1 MNHEY, CDR2 SVGAGI. The length of the CDR3 is 14 residues. V was pared by 6 bases and J by 5 bases, with 7 bases of the junction left unmatched. CDR3 sequence: CASRETGGGYGYTF. The CDR3, as DNA: TGTGCCAGCAGAGAGACAGGGGGAGGTTATGGCTACACCTTC.

The chain combines TRBV19 with TRBJ2-7; D not resolved. Germline CDR1 reads LNHDA; CDR2 reads SQIVND (reference sequence). V shed 3 bases and J shed 7 bases, with 19 bases lying between them. CDR3 length: 15 amino acids. The CDR3 coding sequence is TGTGCCAGTAGTATTAATTCGTTGACGGGTGGGGAGCAGTACTTC. This codes for CASSINSLTGGEQYF.